This T cell receptor (beta chain) appears in the sequencing data of a study of shared clonotypes between healthy human individuals. Study results and caveats: Despite large depth, rarefaction showed incomplete sorted-subset sequencing.

V shed 2 bases, J shed 1 base, and the junction held 4 bases outside the gene matches. Germline CDR1 reads KGHSH; CDR2 reads LQKENI. CDR3 length: 16 amino acids. The table came from immunoSEQ multiplex PCR; TCRdb's copy has only in-frame clones and leaves some out. This table holds 1.5 million to 1.9 million clones, around 98% found once. With regard to this clone: Its specificity is unknown.

The material sequenced was naive CD4+ T cells sorted from blood. Documented subset: CD45RA+ positively selected. This TCR was recovered from a man aged 25 to 40 in good health. The rearrangement uses TRBV18 and TRBJ2-3, with 9 positions matching TRBD2. In nucleotides, the CDR3 is TGTGCCAGCTCACCAGGAATAGCGGGAGGCACAGATACGCAGTATTTT. It codes for CASSPGIAGGTDTQYF.